These 8 T cell receptor beta chains were all obtained from the same sample, sequenced in a study of CD8+CD57+ T cells in acquired aplastic anemia. It was genomic DNA that served as the template for profiling TCR beta VDJ and CDR3. In TCRdb, the reads were re-called with MiXCR into one record per CDR3 protein. The sample includes hundreds of thousands of distinct CDR3 sequences, 65% to 75% of them seen just once. Sample: sorted CD4+, CD8+, or CD8+CD57+ T cells (not recorded which) from PBMCs. These receptor sequences come from a human donor in good health, serving as a control.

The chain employs TRBV20-1 and TRBJ2-3; D uncertain. The ends were cut back, 1 base at V and 0 bases at J, with 14 bases in the middle. Per germline, CDR1 DFQATT and CDR2 SNEGSKA (reference sequence). The CDR3 is 16 amino acids. CDR3: CSARALWELSTDTQYF. The DNA of the CDR3 is TGCAGTGCTAGAGCCCTATGGGAACTTAGCACAGATACGCAGTATTTT.

The chain's CDR3 is CASLELGSPLHF. The CDR3 DNA reads as TGTGCCAGCTTGGAACTCGGTTCACCCCTCCACTTT. The chain links TRBV6-1 to TRBJ1-6; D remains unclear. Trimming left V 8 bases short and J 9 bases short, with 11 bases between. There are 12 residues in the CDR3. The V gene's germline CDR1 is MNHNS and CDR2 SASEGT.

The sample holds many counts of this clonotype. The gene calls are TRBV5-1 and TRBJ1-6, with TRBD1 matching 7 bases. Germline V lookup: CDR1 SGHRS, CDR2 YFSETQ. CDR3 size: 16 residues. V dropped 3 bases and J dropped 6; count of bases not matched to a gene: 9. Written as DNA, the CDR3 is TGCGCCAGCAGCTCGCCACCGGGACAGCTTAATTCACCCCTCCACTTT. This translates into CASSSPPGQLNSPLHF.

The table lists this clonotype with a few counts. A read error is possible here, since a much larger clone lies one base away. This sequence joins TRBV11-2 and TRBJ1-4; maybe TRBD1 (5 bases). CDR1 and CDR2 from the germline V gene are SGHAT and FQNNGV. This CDR3 comprises 15 residues. The CDR3 coding sequence is TGTGCCAGCAGCCAAGATCGGGGGACGGATGAAAAACTGCTTTTT. Protein product: CASSQDRGTDEKLLF.

Details on this clonotype: One end of the junction does not line up with germline, which may come from a read error. V usage is TRBV5-1 and J usage is TRBJ1-2; TRBD1 is a possible D gene (5 bases). The CDR3 runs to 10 residues. Germline V gene lookup returns CDR1 SGHRS and CDR2 YFSETQ. As DNA, the CDR3 is TGCGCCAGCAGCCTGGGGGGTGTCTACTTC. This codes for CASSLGGVYF.

This sequence joins TRBV20-1 and TRBJ1-6, with 7 nucleotides matching TRBD1. CDR3 size: 13 residues. Per germline, CDR1 DFQATT and CDR2 SNEGSKA (reference sequence). Germline trimming cut 7 bases from V and 14 bases from J; bases unmatched to any gene: 14. The CDR3 sequence is CSGRGTANYALHF. The CDR3 DNA reads as TGCAGTGGTCGAGGGACAGCTAATTATGCCCTCCACTTT.

This clonotype was observed a few times. A single base separates this from a much larger clone, so it may be a read error. The chain recombines TRBV7-2 with TRBJ1-2; TRBD1 agrees at 9 bases. This CDR3 is 16 amino acids long. Looked up from germline, CDR1 is SGHTA and CDR2 is FQGNSA. The chain's CDR3 is CASSPPGQGFRYGHTF. As DNA, the CDR3 is TGTGCCAGCAGCCCACCGGGACAGGGTTTTCGGTATGGCCACACCTTC.

This clonotype was seen once. The junction does not match germline at one end; this may be a read error. This chain uses TRBV2 with TRBJ1-2, with D perhaps matching TRBD1 (5 bases). Germline CDR1 and CDR2: SNHLY and FYNNEI. The CDR3 is 14 amino acids. The CDR3 DNA is TGTGCCAGCAGCCGGTCCGGTGGCACGAGGGGCTACACTTTC. Translated: CASSRSGGTRGYTF.